Listed below are T cell receptor beta chains from one sample, sequenced in a study of CD8 T cells in ankylosing spondylitis. TCRdb called the 5' RACE reads again in MiXCR, with one record for every CDR3 protein. The sample yields fewer than 250,000 distinct CDR3 sequences, about 11% seen once. Material for sequencing was blood, either unsorted or a sorted T cell fraction (not recorded which). The receptors originated from a male donor with ankylosing spondylitis or in good health (not recorded which). The CDR3 runs from the conserved cysteine through the conserved F or W. D genes are given only for firm matches. Size is omitted from some rows. Given values are once, few, many or a class for expanded clones.

V gene: TRBV20-1; J gene: TRBJ1-3; D gene: -; clone size: many; CDR3 DNA: TGCAGTGCTGCCGTGGGAACGCACGGAAACACCATATATTTT; CDR3 protein: CSAAVGTHGNTIYF
V gene: TRBV20-1; J gene: TRBJ2-1; D gene: TRBD2; clone size: many; CDR3 DNA: TGCAGTGCTAGGCCTACTAGCGGGAGAGATGAGCAGTTCTTC; CDR3 protein: CSARPTSGRDEQFF
V gene: TRBV5-1; J gene: TRBJ2-1; D gene: -; clone size: -; CDR3 DNA: TGCGCCAGCAGCTTGACCCCGGACAATGAGCAGTTCTTC; CDR3 protein: CASSLTPDNEQFF
V gene: TRBV7-9; J gene: TRBJ1-2; D gene: -; clone size: -; CDR3 DNA: TGTGCCAGCAGCCACACAGGGTTTGGCTACACCTTC; CDR3 protein: CASSHTGFGYTF
V gene: TRBV5-1; J gene: TRBJ2-1; D gene: TRBD2; clone size: -; CDR3 DNA: TGCGCCAGCAGTTACGGGACTAGCGGTGTCAATGAGCAGTTCTTC; CDR3 protein: CASSYGTSGVNEQFF
V gene: TRBV5-1; J gene: TRBJ2-7; D gene: -; clone size: many; CDR3 DNA: TGCGCCAGCAGCCTATCCCAAGGACCTTACTACGAGCAGTACTTC; CDR3 protein: CASSLSQGPYYEQYF
V gene: TRBV4-1; J gene: TRBJ2-1; D gene: -; clone size: many; CDR3 DNA: TGCGCCAGCAGCCAAGGCCTACTGGTAAGCTCCTACAATGAGCAGTTCTTC; CDR3 protein: CASSQGLLVSSYNEQFF
V gene: TRBV7-9; J gene: TRBJ2-1; D gene: TRBD2; clone size: -; CDR3 DNA: TGTGCCAGCACTTCTAGCGGCCCCTACAATGAGCAGTTCTTC; CDR3 protein: CASTSSGPYNEQFF
V gene: TRBV7-2; J gene: TRBJ2-3; D gene: TRBD2; clone size: many; CDR3 DNA: TGTGCCAGCAGCTTAGGCTTCAGACTAGCTTCGGATACGCAGTATTTT; CDR3 protein: CASSLGFRLASDTQYF
V gene: TRBV20-1; J gene: TRBJ2-1; D gene: TRBD2; clone size: many; CDR3 DNA: TGCAGTGCTACAACCGGGGGGGCCGAAAATGATGAGCAGTTCTTC; CDR3 protein: CSATTGGAENDEQFF
V gene: TRBV7-2; J gene: TRBJ2-1; D gene: -; clone size: -; CDR3 DNA: TGTGCCAGCAGCTCACTTCGAGGACAGACCTACAATGAGCAGTTCTTC; CDR3 protein: CASSSLRGQTYNEQFF